Sequencing of this T cell receptor (beta chain) was carried out in a study of response to subunit inactivated influenza vaccine. This clonotype occurred many times. Its specificity is unknown. Trimming took off 5 bases at V and 4 bases at J, with 9 bases between the two ends. CDR3 length equals 12 residues. Germline V gene data show CDR1 as SQVTM and CDR2 as ANQGSEA. Via MiXCR, TCRdb re-called the RT-PCR reads, giving one row per CDR3 protein. The sample has about 570,000 distinct CDR3 sequences, roughly 12% seen once. Study observations and caveats: Seasonal influenza vaccination, on each occasion, was suggested by the authors to recruit few new T cells.

Sequencing used PBMCs from blood, obtained on the day of vaccination. The V call is TRBV29-1, the J call TRBJ2-1, with D possibly being TRBD1 (6 bases). This clonotype was sampled from a man in his forties or fifties who received an inactivated influenza vaccine. The CDR3 DNA follows: TGCAGCGTTCTCCAGGGGTACAATGAGCAGTTCTTC. This codes for CSVLQGYNEQFF.